A selection of T cell receptor beta chains follows, all from one sample in a study of T cells expressing NK-cell markers. From the 5' RACE reads, TCRdb lists one entry per CDR3 protein and no DNA. The sample table sets out 20,000 to 25,000 distinct CDR3 sequences. The specimen sequenced was blood T cells: a sorted CD56 or NKG2C T cell subset, CD4+ or CD8+ T cells, or bulk PBMC T cells (not recorded which). Source of these receptors: a man aged 18-70 years in good health. Each CDR3 is given with its conserved first and last residue. The size of a clone is reported for some rows only, either as once, few or many, or as a class for expanded clones.

V gene	clone size	J gene	CDR3 protein
TRBV27	.	TRBJ1-6	CASSPDRVRNSPLHF
TRBV2	.	TRBJ2-7	CASKADSYEQYF
TRBV19	.	TRBJ2-7	CASSGTYGFQQYF
TRBV4-1	.	TRBJ1-1	CASSRKKTGDTEAFF
TRBV20-1	.	TRBJ2-5	CSARQPGQRQETQYF
TRBV9	.	TRBJ1-1	CASSVERGTEAFF
TRBV6-1	.	TRBJ2-7	CASSRQVGQGYEQYF
TRBV6-5	.	TRBJ1-6	CASSYSRGPGTLHF
TRBV20-1	.	TRBJ2-7	CSARALAGGPDEQYF
TRBV6-2/TRBV6-3	.	TRBJ2-5	CASIAAESIQETQYF
TRBV5-6	.	TRBJ2-5	CASREGQGGQETQYF
TRBV19	.	TRBJ2-3	CASSMQGQVKTDTQYF
TRBV11-1	.	TRBJ2-1	CASSLEILGVNEQFF
TRBV29-1	.	TRBJ1-2	CSVEIYGQGRNYGYTF
TRBV7-6	.	TRBJ2-3	CASSLEDLGTSIVPHTDTQYF
TRBV18	.	TRBJ2-1	CASSPRTEDEQFF
TRBV18	.	TRBJ2-1	CASSRWGQGLNEQFF
TRBV15	.	TRBJ2-7	CATSRDSVTGTYEQYF
TRBV30	.	TRBJ2-1	CAWSVGLAGGLGEQFF
TRBV27	.	TRBJ1-6	CASSLHGDGPLHF
TRBV11-2	.	TRBJ2-3	CASSAGTSGSYTDTQYF
TRBV20-1	.	TRBJ2-1	CSARRASELNEQFF
TRBV6-1	.	TRBJ2-3	CATSDWGGSNTQYF
TRBV29-1	.	TRBJ2-1	CSVEPRGLPNEQFF
TRBV28	.	TRBJ2-7	CASSLASGVYEQYF
TRBV6-5	.	TRBJ1-2	CASSYSGSKYGYTF
TRBV2	.	TRBJ2-7	CAWGRVAYEQYF
TRBV3-1	.	TRBJ2-7	CASSQGVVEQYF
TRBV6-1	.	TRBJ2-3	CASSTGGRGGTDTQYF
TRBV10-1	.	TRBJ2-1	CASSDTGGLYNEQFF
TRBV11-2	.	TRBJ1-1	CASSLLSTNTEAFF
TRBV12-3/TRBV12-4	medium-sized	TRBJ2-1	CASSSPGAGRDNEQFF
TRBV13	medium-sized	TRBJ2-5	CASSFRGEGETQYF
TRBV11-2	.	TRBJ2-1	CASSLSDLEAAEQFF
TRBV4-3	.	TRBJ1-1	CASSQDGTGYTEAFF
TRBV6-2/TRBV6-3	.	TRBJ2-5	CASRNPGRAETQYF
TRBV4-2	.	TRBJ2-3	CASSRETLWDTDTQYF
TRBV10-3	.	TRBJ2-1	CAISLAGVEEQFF
TRBV4-2	.	TRBJ1-4	CASSQRSEKLFF
TRBV7-8	.	TRBJ2-1	CASSTLGLAFGSEQFF
TRBV5-1	.	TRBJ1-2	CASSWRGRQGASHYGYTF
TRBV4-3	.	TRBJ2-1	CASSQTESSYNEQFF
TRBV11-2	.	TRBJ2-7	CASSLISGKSSEQYF
TRBV4-2	.	TRBJ2-3	CATKGLADTDTQYF
TRBV20-1	.	TRBJ2-7	CSARGRLVAYEQYF
TRBV20-1	.	TRBJ2-3	CSARGSRGLAGSTDTQYF
TRBV28	.	TRBJ1-5	CASSLFRGYSNQPQHF
TRBV15	.	TRBJ2-7	CATSRRTGDYEQYF
TRBV7-9	.	TRBJ2-1	CASSSTGGDFNEQFF
TRBV30	.	TRBJ2-5	CAWSVTGGRETQYF
TRBV29-1	.	TRBJ2-3	CSVAVGYSGVTDTQYF
TRBV7-6	.	TRBJ1-3	CASSFSGDSGNTIYF
TRBV7-9	.	TRBJ2-7	CASSLVTGQGYEQYF
TRBV28	.	TRBJ1-2	CASSLLGGHGNGYTF